Listed here are 23 T cell receptor beta chains from one sample, sequenced in a study of blood T cells in healthy people across ages. A J-beta primer mix and a sample-barcoded 5' primer were used in a second PCR of roughly 6 to 11 cycles. One entry per CDR3 protein, called by TCRdb with MiXCR from the 5' RACE reads. The data contain about 830,000 distinct CDR3 sequences, around 62% of them singletons. What was sequenced was blood. The receptors originated from a man aged 25 to 45 in good health.

This clonotype was counted a few times. CDR3 residues: CASSFPGQGPQPQHF. CDR3 bases: TGTGCCAGCAGCTTTCCGGGACAGGGGCCTCAGCCCCAGCATTTT. The chain combines TRBV7-2 with TRBJ1-5; 10 nucleotides align to TRBD1. The germline CDR1 and CDR2 sequences are SGHTA and FQGNSA. The V segment lost 3 bases and the J segment 6 bases; nucleotides outside the gene matches: 5. This CDR3 contains 15 residues.

Of note for this clonotype: The germline gene is not matched at one end of the junction; a read error may be the cause. The V call is TRBV5-1, the J call TRBJ2-3; D might be TRBD2 (5 bases). The CDR3 sequence is 14 residues long. Germline V gene data show CDR1 as SGHRS and CDR2 as YFSETQ. In DNA form, the CDR3 reads TGCGCCAGCAGTTCTGAGCTAGCCACAGATGCGCAGTATTTT. It translates to CASSSELATDAQYF. The variable domain in full, completed from reference TRBV5-1 and TRBJ2-3, reads KAGVTQTPRYLIKTRGQQVTLSCSPISGHRSVSWYQQTPGQGLQFLFEYFSETQRNKGNFPGRFSGRQFSNSRSEMNVSTLELGDSALYLCASSSELATDAQYFGPGTRLTVL.

The rearrangement uses TRBV25-1 and TRBJ1-1; perhaps TRBD1 as D (5 bases). V was trimmed by 3 bases and J by 6 bases, leaving 14 bases between them. The germline CDR1 and CDR2 sequences are MGHDK and SYGVNS. This CDR3 has 14 amino acids. This chain's CDR3 is CASSEAGLGAEAFF. DNA for the CDR3: TGTGCCAGCAGTGAGGCCGGGTTGGGGGCTGAAGCTTTCTTT.

With respect to this clonotype: An end of the junction does not agree with germline; a read error may underlie this. V and J are TRBV27 and TRBJ2-7; D ambiguous. CDR3 length equals 13 residues. Germline CDR1 and CDR2: MNHEY and SMNVEV (reference sequence). The CDR3 DNA reads TGTGACAGCAGCCCCGGGTCCCTAGGCGAGCAGTACTTC. Translation gives CDSSPGSLGEQYF.

This clonotype was detected once. The CDR3 DNA reads TGCAGCGTTGAAGATCGGGGACTGATTCAGTACTTC. It encodes CSVEDRGLIQYF. The rearrangement joins TRBV29-1 to TRBJ2-7; TRBD2 is a possible D gene (6 bases). The CDR3 contains 12 residues. CDR1 and CDR2 (germline): SQVTM, ANQGSEA. V was trimmed by 0 bases and J by 10 bases, leaving 13 bases between them.

This clonotype was detected many times. The chain employs TRBV7-8 and TRBJ1-5, with TRBD1 as a possible D gene (5 bases). The CDR3 has 18 residues. Per the germline V gene, CDR1 is SGHVS and CDR2 is FQNEAQ. Trimming left V 2 bases short and J 0 bases short, with 17 bases between. The CDR3 reads CASSLKPWGSNSNQPQHF. In DNA, the CDR3 is TGTGCCAGCAGCTTAAAACCGTGGGGGAGTAATAGCAATCAGCCCCAGCATTTT.

The rearrangement links TRBV20-1 to TRBJ1-1; perhaps TRBD1 as D (6 bases). Germline-derived CDR1 and CDR2 are DFQATT and SNEGSKA (reference sequence). The length of the CDR3 is 15 residues. Trimming shortened V by 4 bases and J by 7 bases, and 22 bases separated the two germline ends. The CDR3 is CSATIYRVGYNEAFF. The CDR3 DNA follows: TGCAGTGCTACTATATACAGGGTCGGGTATAATGAAGCTTTCTTT.

This clonotype was counted a single time. V and J are TRBV23-1 and TRBJ2-2; D call uncertain. Being an ORF, TRBV23-1 has a function that is uncertain. CDR3 length equals 18 residues. V was clipped by 7 bases and J by 0 bases, with 21 bases between them. The CDR3 loop reads CASTLRSEENANTGELFF. The CDR3 coding sequence is TGCGCCAGCACACTTAGGTCTGAGGAGAACGCGAACACCGGGGAGCTGTTTTTT.

The chain carries TRBV15 and TRBJ2-7; D is perhaps TRBD1 (6 bases). The J call may be wrong; the DNA end is better matched by TRBJ2-5. CDR3 length: 14 residues. Germline V gives CDR1 LNHNV, CDR2 YYDKDF (reference sequence). Here the CDR3 DNA reads TGTGCCACCAGCAGAGAACAGGGTCGAAAGACCCAGTACTTC. The encoded protein is CATSREQGRKTQYF.

The chain employs TRBV6-5 and TRBJ2-5; D not certain. The CDR3 spans 13 residues. Per germline, CDR1 MNHEY and CDR2 SVGAGI. Trimming cost V 4 bases and J 4 bases, with 10 bases left between them. The CDR3: CASSSQLIETQYF. The DNA for the CDR3 is TGTGCCAGCAGTTCACAGTTAATAGAGACCCAGTACTTC.

This chain connects TRBV20-1 to TRBJ2-5; no clear D gene. Germline V gene lookup returns CDR1 DFQATT and CDR2 SNEGSKA (reference sequence). Trimming removed 1 base from V and 5 bases from J, with 14 bases in between. CDR3 size: 14 residues. The CDR3 sequence is CSARGAAQVETQYF. In DNA form, the CDR3 reads TGCAGTGCTAGAGGTGCAGCCCAGGTGGAGACCCAGTACTTC.

The gene calls are TRBV5-1 and TRBJ2-5; tentative D call: TRBD2 (5 bases). There are 13 residues in the CDR3. V was cut by 4 bases and J by 3 bases, with 10 bases left in between. Per germline, CDR1 SGHRS and CDR2 YFSETQ. The CDR3 DNA follows: TGCGCCAGCAGCCGCGCGCGGGAAGAGACCCAGTACTTC. This encodes CASSRAREETQYF.

The chain carries TRBV5-6 and TRBJ2-5; D is perhaps TRBD1 (6 bases). The CDR3 has 14 residues. The germline gives CDR1 SGHDT, CDR2 YYEEEE. V lost 4 bases and J lost 3, with 13 bases in between. The CDR3 DNA is TGTGCCAGCAGCATACAACAGGGAAAAGAGACCCAGTACTTC. Its protein product is CASSIQQGKETQYF.

There are many counts of this clonotype. This chain connects TRBV2 to TRBJ1-2, with TRBD1 matching 8 bases. The germline V gene has CDR1 SNHLY and CDR2 FYNNEI. The CDR3 is 15 amino acids. V was clipped by 10 bases and J by 4 bases; unmatched bases: 14. CDR3 DNA: TGTGCCATCATTCCCGGACAGGGCGTCTCCTATGGCTACACCTTC. It specifies CAIIPGQGVSYGYTF.

V gene TRBV28 combines with J gene TRBJ1-2; tentatively, D is TRBD1 (5 bases). Germline values: CDR1 MDHEN, CDR2 SYDVKM. Trimming cost V 1 base and J 8 bases, with 23 bases left between them. CDR3 length equals 17 residues. CDR3 nucleotide sequence: TGTGCCAGCAGTTTATTAGATCTGGGACTGGAAGTTTCGGGCTACACCTTC. Encoded protein: CASSLLDLGLEVSGYTF.

This chain joins TRBV10-3 and TRBJ2-7; D may be TRBD2 (6 bases). V was cut by 4 bases and J by 0 bases, with 13 bases left in between. The CDR3 is made up of 15 amino acids. Germline CDR1 reads ENHRY; CDR2 reads SYGVKD. CDR3 in DNA: TGTGCCATCAGTGTAGCGCGGGGCAGCTCCTACGAGCAGTACTTC. It codes for CAISVARGSSYEQYF.

The chain is built from TRBV5-5 and TRBJ2-1; TRBD2 matches at 12 bases. Germline lookup yields CDR1 SGHKS and CDR2 YYEKEE (reference sequence). The length of the CDR3 is 15 residues. V shed 4 bases and J 9 bases; nucleotides not matched to a gene: 8. CDR3 sequence reads: CASSALAGGLAEQFF. CDR3 sequence (DNA): TGTGCCAGCAGCGCCCTAGCGGGGGGGCTCGCTGAGCAGTTCTTC.

The chain employs TRBV6-1 and TRBJ2-2; the D is unclear. The CDR3 extends over 17 amino acids. Trimming left V 4 bases short and J 4 bases short, with 19 bases between. Germline CDR1 MNHNS, CDR2 SASEGT. As DNA, the CDR3 is TGTGCCAGCAGTGCCATGACTGGCGGCGAAATCACCGGGGAGCTGTTTTTT. This sequence encodes CASSAMTGGEITGELFF.

V usage is TRBV7-9 and J usage is TRBJ2-5; 13 bases match TRBD2. CDR3 length: 15 amino acids. Losses at the gene ends were 5 bases for V and 6 bases for J; bases not matched to a gene: 6. Germline CDR1 and CDR2: SEHNR and FQNEAQ (reference sequence). The CDR3 DNA sequence: TGTGCCAGCAGCACTAGCGGGGGGGCCGACAAGACCCAGTACTTC. Translation gives CASSTSGGADKTQYF. Complete variable domain (other parts from reference TRBV7-9 and TRBJ2-5): DTGVSQNPRHKITKRGQNVTFRCDPISEHNRLYWYRQTLGQGPEFLTYFQNEAQLEKSRLLSDRFSAERPKGSFSTLEIQRTEQGDSAMYLCASSTSGGADKTQYFGPGTRLLVL.

The V and J genes are TRBV29-1 and TRBJ2-7; 7 bases line up with TRBD1. With 6 bases clipped from V and 5 bases from J, the junction kept 7 bases outside the gene matches. Looked up from germline, CDR1 is SQVTM and CDR2 is ANQGSEA. This CDR3 spans 12 amino acids. The CDR3 reads CSVTGEGNEQYF. The CDR3 DNA reads TGCAGCGTCACAGGGGAAGGTAACGAGCAGTACTTC.

The table lists this clonotype with a few counts. The chain carries TRBV25-1 and TRBJ2-7; D uncertain. Trimming cost V 2 bases and J 0 bases, with 11 bases left between them. CDR1 and CDR2 from the germline V gene are MGHDK and SYGVNS. The length of the CDR3 is 15 residues. The CDR3 DNA reads as TGTGCCAGCAGTGAAATCAGGAGTTTCTCCTACGAGCAGTACTTC. Encoded protein: CASSEIRSFSYEQYF.

The chain couples TRBV10-3 to TRBJ2-3, with D unclear. The V and J ends lost 7 bases and 11 bases respectively, with 4 bases between them. The length of the CDR3 is 8 residues. Per the germline V gene, CDR1 is ENHRY and CDR2 is SYGVKD. CDR3 in DNA: TGTGCCATCATTTTGCAGTATTTT. Encoded protein: CAIILQYF.

This clonotype was counted a few times. The CDR3 bases are TGTGCCATCGTAGGCGGGGGGGCCCCCAATGAGCAGTTCTTC. Translating gives CAIVGGGAPNEQFF. The chain has TRBV10-3 and TRBJ2-1; 9 nucleotides align to TRBD2. The CDR3 runs to 14 residues. Trimming at V came to 8 bases and at J to 6 bases, leaving 8 bases not matched to a gene. CDR1 ENHRY and CDR2 SYGVKD come from the germline V gene.